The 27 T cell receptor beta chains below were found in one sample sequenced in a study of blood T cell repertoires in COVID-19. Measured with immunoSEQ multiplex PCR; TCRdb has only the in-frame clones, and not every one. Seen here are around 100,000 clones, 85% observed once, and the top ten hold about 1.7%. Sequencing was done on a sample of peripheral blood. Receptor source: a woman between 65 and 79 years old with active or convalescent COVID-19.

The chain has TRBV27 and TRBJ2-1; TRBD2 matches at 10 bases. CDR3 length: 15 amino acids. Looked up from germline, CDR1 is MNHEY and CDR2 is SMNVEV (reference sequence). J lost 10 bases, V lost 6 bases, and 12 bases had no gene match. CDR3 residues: CASRRDSGGIREQFF. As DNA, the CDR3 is TGTGCCAGCAGACGCGATAGCGGGGGGATTCGCGAGCAGTTCTTC.

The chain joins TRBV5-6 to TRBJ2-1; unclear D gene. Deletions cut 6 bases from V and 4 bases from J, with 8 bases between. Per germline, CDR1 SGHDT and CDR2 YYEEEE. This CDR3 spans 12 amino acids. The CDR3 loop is CASTDNYNEQFF. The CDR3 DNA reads TGTGCCAGCACCGACAATTACAATGAGCAGTTCTTC.

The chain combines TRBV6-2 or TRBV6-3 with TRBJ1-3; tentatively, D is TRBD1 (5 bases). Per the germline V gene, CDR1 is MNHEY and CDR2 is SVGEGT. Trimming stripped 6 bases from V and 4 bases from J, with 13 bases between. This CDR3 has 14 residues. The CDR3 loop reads CASSLDSAGNTIYF. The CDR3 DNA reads TGTGCCAGCAGCTTAGACAGCGCGGGAAACACCATATATTTT.

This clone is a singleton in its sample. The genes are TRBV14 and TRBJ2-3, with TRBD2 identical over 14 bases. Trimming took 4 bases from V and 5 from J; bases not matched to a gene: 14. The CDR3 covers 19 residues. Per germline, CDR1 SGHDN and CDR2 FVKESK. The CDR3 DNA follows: TGTGCCAGCAGCCTCCGGCGTCGAGGACTAGCGGGGGGCCGAGATACGCAGTATTTT. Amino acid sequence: CASSLRRRGLAGGRDTQYF.

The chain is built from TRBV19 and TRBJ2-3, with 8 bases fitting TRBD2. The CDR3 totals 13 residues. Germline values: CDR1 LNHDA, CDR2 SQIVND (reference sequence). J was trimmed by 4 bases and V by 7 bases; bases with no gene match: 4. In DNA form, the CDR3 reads TGTGCCAGTACCGCGGGAGGAGCAGATACGCAGTATTTT. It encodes CASTAGGADTQYF.

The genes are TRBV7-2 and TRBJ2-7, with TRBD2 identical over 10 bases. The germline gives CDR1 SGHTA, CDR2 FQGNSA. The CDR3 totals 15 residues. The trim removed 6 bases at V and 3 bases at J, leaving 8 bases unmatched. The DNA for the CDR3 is TGTGCCAGCAGGCAACTAGCGGGGCATATCTACGAGCAGTACTTC. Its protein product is CASRQLAGHIYEQYF.

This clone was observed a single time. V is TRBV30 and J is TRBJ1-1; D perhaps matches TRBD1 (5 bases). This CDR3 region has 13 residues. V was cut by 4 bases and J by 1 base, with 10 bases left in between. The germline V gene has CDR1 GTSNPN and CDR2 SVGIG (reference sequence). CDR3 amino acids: CAWTGQPNTEAFF. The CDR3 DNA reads TGTGCCTGGACAGGACAACCGAACACTGAAGCTTTCTTT.

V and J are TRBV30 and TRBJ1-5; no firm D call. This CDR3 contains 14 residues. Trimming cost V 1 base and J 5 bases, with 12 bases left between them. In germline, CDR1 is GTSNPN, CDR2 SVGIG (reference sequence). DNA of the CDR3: TGTGCCTGGAGTGCTAGTGTATACTATCAGCCCCAGCATTTT. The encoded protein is CAWSASVYYQPQHF.

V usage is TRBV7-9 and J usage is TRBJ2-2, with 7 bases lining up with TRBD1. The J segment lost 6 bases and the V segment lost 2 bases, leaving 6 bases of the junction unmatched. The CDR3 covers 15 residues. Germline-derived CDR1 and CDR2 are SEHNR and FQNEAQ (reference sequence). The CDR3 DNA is TGTGCCAGCAGCTTACCGGAGCAGGGGGCCGGGGAGCTGTTTTTT. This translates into CASSLPEQGAGELFF.

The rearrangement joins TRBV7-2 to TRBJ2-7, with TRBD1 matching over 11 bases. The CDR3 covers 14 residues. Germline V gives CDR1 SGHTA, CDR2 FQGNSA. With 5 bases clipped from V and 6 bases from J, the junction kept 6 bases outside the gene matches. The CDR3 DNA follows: TGTGCCAGCAGCCCGGGACAGGGGGAATCCGAGCAGTACTTC. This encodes CASSPGQGESEQYF.

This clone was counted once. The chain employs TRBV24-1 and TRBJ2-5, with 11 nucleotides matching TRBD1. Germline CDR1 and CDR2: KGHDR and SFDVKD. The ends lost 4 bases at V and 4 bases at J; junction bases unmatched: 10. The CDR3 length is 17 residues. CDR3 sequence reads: CATSEARPGQGVETQYF. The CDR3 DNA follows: TGTGCCACCAGTGAAGCAAGACCGGGACAGGGGGTAGAGACCCAGTACTTC.

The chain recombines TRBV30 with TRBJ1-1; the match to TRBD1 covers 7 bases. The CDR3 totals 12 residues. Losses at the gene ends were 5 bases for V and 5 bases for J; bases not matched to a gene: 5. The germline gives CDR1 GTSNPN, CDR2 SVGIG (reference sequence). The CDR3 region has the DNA TGTGCCTGGCGACAGGGATCAACTGAAGCTTTCTTT. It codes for CAWRQGSTEAFF.

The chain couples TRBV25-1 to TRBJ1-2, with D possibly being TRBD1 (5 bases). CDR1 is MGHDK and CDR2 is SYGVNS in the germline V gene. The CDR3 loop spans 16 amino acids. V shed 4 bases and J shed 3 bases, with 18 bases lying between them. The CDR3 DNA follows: TGTGCCAGCAGTGTGTGGGGAATAACCAGGGACTATGGCTACACCTTC. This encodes CASSVWGITRDYGYTF.

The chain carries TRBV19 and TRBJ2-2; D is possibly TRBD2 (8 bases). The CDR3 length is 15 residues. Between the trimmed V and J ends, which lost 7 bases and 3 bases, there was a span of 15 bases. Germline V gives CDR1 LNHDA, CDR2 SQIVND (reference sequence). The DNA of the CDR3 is TGTGCCAGTACCCGGGAGGGACAGTACACCGGGGAGCTGTTTTTT. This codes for CASTREGQYTGELFF. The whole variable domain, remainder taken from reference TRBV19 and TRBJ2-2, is DGGITQSPKYLFRKEGQNVTLSCEQNLNHDAMYWYRQDPGQGLRLIYYSQIVNDFQKGDIAEGYSVSREKKESFPLTVTSAQKNPTAFYLCASTREGQYTGELFFGEGSRLTVL.

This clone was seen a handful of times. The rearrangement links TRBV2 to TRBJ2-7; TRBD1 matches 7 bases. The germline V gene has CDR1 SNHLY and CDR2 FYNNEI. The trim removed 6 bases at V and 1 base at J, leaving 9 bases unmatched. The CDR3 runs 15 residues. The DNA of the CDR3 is TGTGCCAGCAGACTCGAGACAGGGTTATCCTACGAGCAGTACTTC. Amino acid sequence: CASRLETGLSYEQYF.

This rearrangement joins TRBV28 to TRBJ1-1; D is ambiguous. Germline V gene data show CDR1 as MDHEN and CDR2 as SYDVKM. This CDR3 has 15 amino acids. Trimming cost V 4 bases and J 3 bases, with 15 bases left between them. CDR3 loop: CASSSGSRRDTEAFF. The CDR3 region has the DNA TGTGCCAGCAGTTCTGGATCCCGCCGGGACACTGAAGCTTTCTTT.

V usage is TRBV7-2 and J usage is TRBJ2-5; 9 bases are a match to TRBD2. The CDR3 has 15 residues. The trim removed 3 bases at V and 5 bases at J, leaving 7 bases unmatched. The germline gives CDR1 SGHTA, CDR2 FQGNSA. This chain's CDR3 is CASSFASGNGETQYF. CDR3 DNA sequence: TGTGCCAGCAGCTTCGCTAGCGGGAATGGGGAGACCCAGTACTTC.

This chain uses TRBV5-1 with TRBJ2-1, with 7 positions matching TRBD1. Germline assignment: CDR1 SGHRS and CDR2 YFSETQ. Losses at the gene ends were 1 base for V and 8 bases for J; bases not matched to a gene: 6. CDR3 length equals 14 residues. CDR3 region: CASSLSQGVDEQFF. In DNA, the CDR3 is TGCGCCAGCAGCTTGTCGCAGGGGGTCGATGAGCAGTTCTTC.

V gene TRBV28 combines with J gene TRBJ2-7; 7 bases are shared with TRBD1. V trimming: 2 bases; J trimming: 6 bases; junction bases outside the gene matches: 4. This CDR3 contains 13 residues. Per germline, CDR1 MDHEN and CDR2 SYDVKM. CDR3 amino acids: CASSLPAGGEQYF. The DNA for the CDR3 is TGTGCCAGCAGTTTACCGGCAGGGGGCGAGCAGTACTTC.

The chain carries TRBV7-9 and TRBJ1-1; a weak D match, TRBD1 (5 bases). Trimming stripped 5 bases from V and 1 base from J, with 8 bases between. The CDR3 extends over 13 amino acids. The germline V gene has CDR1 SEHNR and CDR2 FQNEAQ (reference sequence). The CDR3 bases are TGTGCCAGCAGCCCGACAGCGAACACTGAAGCTTTCTTT. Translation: CASSPTANTEAFF.

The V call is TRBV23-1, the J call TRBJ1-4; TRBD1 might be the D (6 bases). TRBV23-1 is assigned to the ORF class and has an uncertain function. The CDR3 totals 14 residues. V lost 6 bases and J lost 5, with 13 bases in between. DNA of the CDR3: TGCGCCAGCAGCAGGACAGAGATAAATGAAAAACTGTTTTTT. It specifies CASSRTEINEKLFF.

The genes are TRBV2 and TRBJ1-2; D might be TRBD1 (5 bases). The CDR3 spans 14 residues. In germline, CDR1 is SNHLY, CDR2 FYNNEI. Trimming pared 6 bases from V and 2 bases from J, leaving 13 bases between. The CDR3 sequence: CASSPTGLNYGYTF. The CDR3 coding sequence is TGTGCCAGCAGCCCTACAGGTTTGAACTATGGCTACACCTTC.

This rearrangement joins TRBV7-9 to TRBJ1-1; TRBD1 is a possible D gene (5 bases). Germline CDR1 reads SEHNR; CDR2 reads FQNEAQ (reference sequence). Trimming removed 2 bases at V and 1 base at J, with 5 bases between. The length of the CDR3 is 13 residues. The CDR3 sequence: CASSLTGNTEAFF. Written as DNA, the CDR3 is TGTGCCAGCAGCTTAACAGGGAACACTGAAGCTTTCTTT.

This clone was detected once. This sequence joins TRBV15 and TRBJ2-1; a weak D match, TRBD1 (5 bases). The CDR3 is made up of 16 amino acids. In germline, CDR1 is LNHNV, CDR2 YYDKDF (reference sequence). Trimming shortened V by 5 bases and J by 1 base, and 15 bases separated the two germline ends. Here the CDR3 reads CATSDRRVLSYNEQFF. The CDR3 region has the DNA TGTGCCACCAGCGACAGACGGGTGTTGTCCTACAATGAGCAGTTCTTC. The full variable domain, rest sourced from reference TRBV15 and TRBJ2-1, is DAMVIQNPRYQVTQFGKPVTLSCSQTLNHNVMYWYQQKSSQAPKLLFHYYDKDFNNEADTPDNFQSRRPNTSFCFLDIRSPGLGDTAMYLCATSDRRVLSYNEQFFGPGTRLTVL.

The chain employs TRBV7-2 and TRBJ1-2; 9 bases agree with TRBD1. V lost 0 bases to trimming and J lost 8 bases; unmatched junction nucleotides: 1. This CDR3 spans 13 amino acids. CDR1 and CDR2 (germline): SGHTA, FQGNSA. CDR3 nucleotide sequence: TGTGCCAGCAGCTTAGCGACAGGGGGAGGCTACACCTTC. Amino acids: CASSLATGGGYTF.

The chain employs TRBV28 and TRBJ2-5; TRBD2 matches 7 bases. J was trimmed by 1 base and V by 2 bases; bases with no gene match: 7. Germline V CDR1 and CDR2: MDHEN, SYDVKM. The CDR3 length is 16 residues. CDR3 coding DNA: TGTGCCAGCAGTTTAATGGGGAGGGGCGGCCAAGAGACCCAGTACTTC. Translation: CASSLMGRGGQETQYF.

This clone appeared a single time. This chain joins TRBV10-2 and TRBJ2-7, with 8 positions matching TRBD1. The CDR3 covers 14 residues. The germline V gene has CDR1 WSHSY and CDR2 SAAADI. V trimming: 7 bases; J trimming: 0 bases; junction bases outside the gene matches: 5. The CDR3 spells CASMRDRSSYEQYF. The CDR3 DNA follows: TGCGCCAGCATGAGGGACAGGAGCTCCTACGAGCAGTACTTC.